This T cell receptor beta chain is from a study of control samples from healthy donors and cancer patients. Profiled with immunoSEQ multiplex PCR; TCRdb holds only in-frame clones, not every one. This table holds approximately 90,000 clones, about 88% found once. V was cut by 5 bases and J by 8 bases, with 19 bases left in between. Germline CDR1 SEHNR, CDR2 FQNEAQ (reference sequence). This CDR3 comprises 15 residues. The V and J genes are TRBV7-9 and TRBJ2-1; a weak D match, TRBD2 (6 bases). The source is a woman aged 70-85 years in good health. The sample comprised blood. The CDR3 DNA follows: TGTGCCAGCAGCCGAAGGCGGGTCGAGCGGGATGAGCAGTTCTTC. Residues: CASSRRRVERDEQFF.